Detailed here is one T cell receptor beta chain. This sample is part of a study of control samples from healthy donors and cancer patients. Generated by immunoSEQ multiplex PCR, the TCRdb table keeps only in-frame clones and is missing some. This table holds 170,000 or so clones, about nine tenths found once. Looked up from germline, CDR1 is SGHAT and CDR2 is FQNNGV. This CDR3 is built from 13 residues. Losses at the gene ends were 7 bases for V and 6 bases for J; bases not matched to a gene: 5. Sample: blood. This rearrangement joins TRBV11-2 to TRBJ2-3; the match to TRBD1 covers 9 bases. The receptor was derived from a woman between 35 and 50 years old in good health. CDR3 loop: CASTRGQGDTQYF. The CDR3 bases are TGTGCCAGCACCCGAGGACAGGGGGATACGCAGTATTTT.